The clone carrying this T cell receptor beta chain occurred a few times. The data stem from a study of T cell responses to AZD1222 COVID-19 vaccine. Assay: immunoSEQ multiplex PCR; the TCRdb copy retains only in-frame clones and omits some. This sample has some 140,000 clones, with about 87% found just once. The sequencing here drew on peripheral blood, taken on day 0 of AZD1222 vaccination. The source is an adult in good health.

The CDR3 bases are TGTGCCATCAAAAAGACAGGGGCGGACACTGAAGCTTTCTTT. Its translation: CAIKKTGADTEAFF. V usage is TRBV10-3 and J usage is TRBJ1-1; 8 nucleotides align to TRBD1. The germline CDR1 and CDR2 sequences are ENHRY and SYGVKD. The CDR3 covers 14 residues. Unmatched junction bases numbered 7, after V lost 7 bases and J lost 3 bases.